Listed below are T cell receptor beta chains from one sample, sequenced in a study of T cells in Graves' hyperthyroidism and ophthalmopathy. Using its own MiXCR run on the multiplex PCR reads, TCRdb lists one record per CDR3 protein. This table holds approximately 480,000 distinct CDR3 sequences, around 20% found once. The material sequenced was blood. The source is a man between 18 and 35 years old with Graves' hyperthyroidism. Both conserved end residues are part of each CDR3. D genes are given only for firm matches. Clone sizes are given selectively: once, few, many, or a class where the clone is expanded.

D gene,clone size,V gene,J gene,CDR3 protein,CDR3 DNA
-,-,TRBV6-1,TRBJ1-1,CASSPHTQGTTEAFF,TGTGCCAGCAGCCCCCATACCCAGGGGACCACTGAAGCTTTCTTT
-,many,TRBV12-3/TRBV12-4,TRBJ1-2,CASSLAGDYGYTF,TGTGCCAGCAGTTTAGCAGGGGACTATGGCTACACCTTC
-,many,TRBV12-3/TRBV12-4,TRBJ1-1,CASSPTTAPNTEAFF,TGTGCCAGCAGTCCCACGACAGCTCCTAACACTGAAGCTTTCTTT
-,many,TRBV11-2,TRBJ1-3,CASSFFPLGTGNTIYF,TGTGCCAGCAGCTTTTTTCCCCTCGGAACTGGAAACACCATATATTTT
-,-,TRBV19,TRBJ2-4,CASGHRTAKNIKYF,TGTGCCAGTGGACACCGGACAGCAAAAAACATTAAGTACTTC
-,many,TRBV30,TRBJ1-1,CAYTQRVTAFF,TGTGCCTATACTCAAAGAGTCACGGCTTTCTTT
-,many,TRBV19,TRBJ1-1,CAALSGPNTEAFF,TGTGCCGCACTTAGCGGACCGAACACTGAAGCTTTCTTT
TRBD2,-,TRBV7-3,TRBJ2-5,CASSLNLFASGGAVTRGETQYF,TGTGCCAGCAGCTTAAACCTGTTTGCTAGCGGGGGGGCCGTGACCCGGGGAGAGACCCAGTACTTC
TRBD2,many,TRBV20-1,TRBJ2-2,CSASLQAGGPGELFF,TGCAGTGCTAGTCTCCAAGCGGGGGGGCCCGGGGAGCTGTTTTTT
TRBD2,-,TRBV2,TRBJ2-1,CASSEAVSGGAANEQFF,TGTGCCAGCAGTGAAGCGGTCAGCGGGGGGGCCGCTAATGAGCAGTTCTTC
-,few,TRBV12-5,TRBJ1-1,CASGLVVGLENTEAFF,TGTGCTAGTGGTTTGGTAGTGGGGCTCGAAAACACTGAAGCTTTCTTT
TRBD1,many,TRBV28,TRBJ2-7,CASRNQGAGEQYF,TGTGCCAGCAGGAACCAGGGGGCAGGCGAGCAGTACTTC
-,many,TRBV28,TRBJ1-5,CASSLGGRSNQPQHF,TGTGCCAGCAGTTTGGGGGGGCGCAGCAATCAGCCCCAGCATTTT
-,-,TRBV7-9,TRBJ1-1,CASSSGEHTEAFF,TGTGCCAGCAGCTCCGGTGAACACACTGAAGCTTTCTTT
-,many,TRBV20-1,TRBJ1-1,CSARDAPGAFF,TGCAGTGCTAGAGATGCGCCGGGGGCTTTCTTT